This T cell receptor beta chain comes out of a study of cytomegalovirus exposure and HLA in healthy donors. Study-wide context: A data release that came early held about 89 million unique TCRs from HLA-typed donors.

About this clone: What it recognizes is unknown.

The CDR3 is 14 residues long. Trimming left V 3 bases short and J 5 bases short, with 11 bases between. CDR1 and CDR2 from the germline V gene are KGHSH and LQKENI. 13 Jbeta primers and 60 Vbeta primers were used for the PCR. Method: immunoSEQ multiplex PCR; TCRdb's copy keeps in-frame clones and lacks some. The data contain about 160,000 clones, around 84% of them singletons. Study results and limitations: The sole available immune exposure information was CMV serostatus.

V usage is TRBV18 and J usage is TRBJ2-1; D gene uncertain. This sequence was found in a young man in good health and CMV-seropositive. The sample consisted of PBMCs. The CDR3 is CASSPRFPDNEQFF. In nucleotides, the CDR3 is TGTGCCAGCTCACCGAGGTTTCCAGACAATGAGCAGTTCTTC.